The entry below describes one TCR beta chain. Its antigen remains unidentified. The record originates from a study of vaccination and CD4 T cells after COVID-19. Treatment described: roughly ten-day PBMC culture with coronavirus spike peptide pools or control peptides (ViraFEST assay). Cultured CD4+ T cells had their DNA profiled by the Oncomine TCR Beta short-read assay. TCRdb recomputed calls from the PCR reads with MiXCR, one row per CDR3 protein. The sample carries 15,000 to 20,000 distinct CDR3 sequences, around half recorded once. The source material was CD4+ T cells from blood, cultured in vitro, sampled before SARS-CoV-2 vaccination. The TCR comes from a human donor who had recovered from COVID-19.

CDR3 protein: CASRKGREQFF. CDR3 DNA sequence: TGTGCCAGCAGAAAGGGGCGGGAGCAGTTCTTC. The rearrangement uses TRBV27 and TRBJ2-1; perhaps TRBD1 as D (5 bases). The CDR3 runs to 11 residues. Germline V gene data show CDR1 as MNHEY and CDR2 as SMNVEV (reference sequence). The germline V and J ends were trimmed by 6 bases and 10 bases, with 10 bases remaining between them.